A selection of T cell receptor beta chains follows, all from one sample in a study of cytomegalovirus exposure and HLA in healthy donors. The data were produced by immunoSEQ multiplex PCR, yet TCRdb's version contains in-frame clones alone and is incomplete. Here the sample spans over 250,000 clones, 70% to 90% being singletons. The source material was PBMCs. These receptors were collected from a woman aged 18-35 years in good health and CMV-seronegative. The CDR3 runs from the conserved cysteine through the conserved F or W. A D gene is named only where the DNA matches it firmly. Size values are once, few and many counts, or a class for expanded clones, and some rows have none.

>13|TRBV5-1|NA|NA|TRBJ1-2
CASSQDHNYGYTF
TGCGCCAGCAGCCAGGATCATAACTATGGCTACACCTTC
>16|TRBV9|TRBD1|NA|TRBJ1-2
CASSARGTVANYGYTF
TGTGCCAGCAGCGCCCGCGGGACAGTAGCTAACTATGGCTACACCTTC
>17|TRBV11-3|TRBD2|few|TRBJ2-1
CASSLDAGAGAYNEQFF
TGTGCCAGCAGCTTAGACGCTGGGGCGGGAGCTTACAATGAGCAGTTCTTC
>15|TRBV7-8|NA|NA|TRBJ2-7
CASSSGLSRAYEQYF
TGTGCCAGCAGCTCAGGACTGTCCAGAGCCTACGAGCAGTACTTC
>12|TRBV5-1|NA|NA|TRBJ1-2
CASSPGGYGYTF
TGCGCCAGCAGCCCGGGGGGGTATGGCTACACCTTC
>14|TRBV5-4|TRBD1|NA|TRBJ2-7
CASSLGTGAYEQYF
TGTGCCAGCAGCTTGGGGACAGGAGCCTACGAGCAGTACTTC
>15|TRBV6-6|TRBD2|NA|TRBJ2-1
CASSSGLATYNEQFF
TGTGCCAGCAGTTCGGGACTAGCGACCTACAATGAGCAGTTCTTC
>11|TRBV6-1|NA|once|TRBJ1-1
CASSGGQRAFF
TGTGCCAGCAGTGGAGGGCAGCGGGCTTTCTTT
>15|TRBV5-1|TRBD1|NA|TRBJ1-1
CASSTGTGAGTEAFF
TGCGCCAGCAGCACTGGGACAGGGGCGGGTACTGAAGCTTTCTTT
>15|TRBV4-2|TRBD2|once|TRBJ2-5
CASSREREGQETQYF
TGTGCCAGCAGCCGCGAGCGGGAGGGTCAGGAGACCCAGTACTTC
>14|TRBV7-2|TRBD1|NA|TRBJ1-2
CASSWTGRFSGYTF
TGTGCCAGCAGTTGGACAGGCCGATTCTCTGGCTACACCTTC
>16|TRBV4-1|TRBD2|NA|TRBJ2-2
CASSPRTSGRGGELFF
TGCGCCAGCAGTCCTCGGACTAGCGGGAGGGGCGGGGAGCTGTTTTTT
>17|TRBV11-2|TRBD2|NA|TRBJ2-2
CASSLARASGTGGELFF
TGTGCCAGCAGCTTAGCCCGGGCTAGCGGAACCGGCGGGGAGCTGTTTTTT
>11|TRBV20-1|TRBD1|NA|TRBJ2-7
CSATTGREQYF
TGCAGTGCCACGACAGGGCGGGAGCAGTACTTC
>11|TRBV10-2|NA|NA|TRBJ1-2
CASSSGPLYTF
TGCGCCAGCAGTTCAGGGCCTCTCTACACCTTC
>13|TRBV2|NA|NA|TRBJ1-1
CASSGEKNTEAFF
TGTGCCAGCAGTGGAGAAAAGAACACTGAAGCTTTCTTT
>13|TRBV16|TRBD1|NA|TRBJ1-2
CASSHRQGVVYTF
TGTGCCAGCAGCCACCGACAGGGGGTTGTCTACACCTTC
>16|TRBV5-6|TRBD2|NA|TRBJ2-1
CASSFAGGPKSNEQFF
TGTGCCAGCAGCTTTGCGGGAGGGCCGAAGTCCAATGAGCAGTTCTTC
>14|TRBV28|NA|NA|TRBJ2-1
CASSPRTELNEQFF
TGTGCCAGCAGTCCCAGGACAGAACTCAATGAGCAGTTCTTC
>13|TRBV5-1|NA|NA|TRBJ2-3
CASSLWATDTQYF
TGCGCCAGCAGCTTGTGGGCAACAGATACGCAGTATTTT
>14|TRBV29-1|NA|NA|TRBJ2-1
CSARTPTDYNEQFF
TGCAGCGCTCGGACTCCAACGGACTACAATGAGCAGTTCTTC
>15|TRBV27|NA|NA|TRBJ2-1
CASSRLVHTYNEQFF
TGTGCCAGCAGCAGACTAGTTCATACCTACAATGAGCAGTTCTTC
>13|TRBV5-4|TRBD1|once|TRBJ1-2
CASKPGGNYGYTF
TGTGCCAGCAAGCCAGGGGGAAACTATGGCTACACCTTC
>11|TRBV27|NA|NA|TRBJ2-1
CASTFYNEQFF
TGTGCCAGCACCTTCTACAATGAGCAGTTCTTC
>14|TRBV5-8|NA|once|TRBJ2-2
CASSLPPSTGELFF
TGTGCCAGCAGCTTACCACCTAGCACCGGGGAGCTGTTTTTT
>17|TRBV7-9|NA|NA|TRBJ2-7
CASSSPTEDGSSYEQYF
TGTGCCAGCAGCTCCCCCACCGAGGACGGGAGCTCCTACGAGCAGTACTTC
>14|TRBV27|TRBD1|NA|TRBJ2-7
CASSRPGTGYEQYF
TGTGCCAGCAGCAGACCCGGGACAGGATACGAGCAGTACTTC
>13|TRBV2|NA|NA|TRBJ2-2
CASTGLLVGELFF
TGTGCCAGCACGGGTCTCCTGGTCGGGGAGCTGTTTTTT
>13|TRBV10-3|NA|NA|TRBJ2-3
CAIGATLPDTQYF
TGTGCCATCGGGGCCACGTTGCCAGATACGCAGTATTTT
>14|TRBV7-9|NA|NA|TRBJ2-7
CASTYPSGTYEQYF
TGTGCCAGCACCTACCCGTCAGGGACCTACGAGCAGTACTTC
>13|TRBV27|TRBD1|NA|TRBJ1-5
CASSFAGGQPQHF
TGTGCCAGCAGTTTTGCAGGGGGCCAGCCCCAGCATTTT
>11|TRBV30|NA|NA|TRBJ1-3
CAWSPGQGYYF
TGTGCCTGGAGTCCGGGACAAGGGTACTATTTT
>14|TRBV4-1|NA|once|TRBJ2-7
CASSSGLISYEQYF
TGCGCCAGCAGCTCCGGACTGATCTCCTACGAGCAGTACTTC
>16|TRBV27|TRBD1|NA|TRBJ1-5
CASSFTGGKSNQPQHF
TGTGCCAGCAGTTTTACAGGGGGCAAAAGCAATCAGCCCCAGCATTTT
>15|TRBV7-2|NA|NA|TRBJ1-1
CASSLARFRDTEAFF
TGTGCCAGCAGCTTAGCGCGGTTCAGGGACACTGAAGCTTTCTTT
>13|TRBV11-2|NA|NA|TRBJ2-7
CASSFGQGYEQYF
TGTGCCAGCAGCTTTGGGCAGGGTTACGAGCAGTACTTC
>13|TRBV27|NA|NA|TRBJ1-1
CASSLSRNTEAFF
TGTGCCAGCAGTTTATCCAGAAACACTGAAGCTTTCTTT
>15|TRBV21-1|NA|NA|TRBJ2-7
CASSKGETGPYEQYF
TGTGCCAGCAGCAAAGGGGAGACAGGACCCTACGAGCAGTACTTC
>17|TRBV4-3|NA|NA|TRBJ1-1
CASSQWSGGYGDTEAFF
TGCGCCAGCAGCCAATGGAGTGGGGGGTACGGGGACACTGAAGCTTTCTTT
>19|TRBV4-1|NA|NA|TRBJ2-3
CASSQTPGGQGLSTDTQYF
TGCGCCAGCAGCCAAACCCCGGGCGGTCAGGGACTTTCCACAGATACGCAGTATTTT